These 2 T cell receptor beta chains were sequenced from one sample in a study of cytomegalovirus exposure and HLA in healthy donors. The PCR used 60 Vbeta and 13 Jbeta primers. Assay used: immunoSEQ multiplex PCR; TCRdb lists only in-frame clones, some missing. The sample contains around 200,000 clones, around 80% of which appear only once. The specimen was PBMCs. All receptors derive from a woman aged 55-69 years in good health and CMV-seropositive.

A single count supports this clone. Other DNA sequences in the sample encode the same CDR3. This sequence joins TRBV5-1 and TRBJ2-5, with 7 bases identical to TRBD1. The CDR3 has 13 amino acids. Germline V gene lookup returns CDR1 SGHRS and CDR2 YFSETQ. Germline trimming cut 2 bases from V and 3 bases from J; bases unmatched to any gene: 1. For the CDR3, the DNA is TGCGCCAGCAGCTTAGGGACAGAAGAGACCCAGTACTTC. Residues: CASSLGTEETQYF.

This clone has only one observation. The chain carries TRBV18 and TRBJ1-2; 7 bases agree with TRBD1. V gave up 4 bases and J gave up 5 bases; unmatched junction bases: 10. Germline V gives CDR1 KGHSH, CDR2 LQKENI. The CDR3 runs to 15 residues. The CDR3 nucleotides are TGTGCCAGCTCACTGCTAGTGACAGGGAAATATGGCTACACCTTC. It translates to CASSLLVTGKYGYTF. The whole variable domain, filled in from reference TRBV18 and TRBJ1-2, reads NAGVMQNPRHLVRRRGQEARLRCSPMKGHSHVYWYRQLPEEGLKFMVYLQKENIIDESGMPKERFSAEFPKEGPSILRIQQVVRGDSAAYFCASSLLVTGKYGYTFGSGTRLTVV.